The rows below give T cell receptor beta chains drawn from one sample of a study. TCRdb re-called the 5' RACE reads through MiXCR, storing one row per CDR3 protein. The sample includes about 7,200 distinct CDR3 sequences, roughly 37% seen only once; the top ten take under 5%. Material: memory CD4+ T cells sorted from blood. The receptors shown here come from a female donor with breast cancer. Both conserved end residues are part of each CDR3. Each record gives: CDR3 length, clone size, J gene, D gene, V gene, CDR3 DNA, CDR3 protein. A D gene is named only where the DNA matches it firmly. Clone size is shown for a subset of rows, as once, few, many or a class of expanded clone.

>15|.|TRBJ1-5|.|TRBV4-1
TGCGCCAGCAGCCAAGGGCTAAGGGGCAATCAGCCCCAGCATTTT
CASSQGLRGNQPQHF
>12|.|TRBJ1-1|.|TRBV15
TGTGCCACCAGCAAACAGGACGCTGAAGCTTTCTTT
CATSKQDAEAFF
>14|few|TRBJ2-7|.|TRBV4-1
TGCGCCAGCAGCCAAGGACAGGTCTCCTACGAGCAGTACTTC
CASSQGQVSYEQYF
>13|.|TRBJ2-1|.|TRBV30
TGTGCCTGGAGTTTAACACCGATCAATGAGCAGTTCTTC
CAWSLTPINEQFF
>15|.|TRBJ1-2|TRBD1|TRBV4-1
TGCGCCAGCAGCCATGCAGGGGGCTCTAGCTATGGCTACACCTTC
CASSHAGGSSYGYTF
>14|once|TRBJ1-2|.|TRBV20-1
TGCAGTGCTGAGTTGGAGGCGGATCTGCGTGGCTACACCTTC
CSAELEADLRGYTF
>13|.|TRBJ1-2|TRBD1|TRBV5-8
TGTGCCAGCAGCCTAGGGACAGGGGCTGGCTACACCTTC
CASSLGTGAGYTF
>15|few|TRBJ2-1|TRBD2|TRBV10-3
TGTGCCATCAGTGGGACTAGCGGTTCCTACAATGAGCAGTTCTTC
CAISGTSGSYNEQFF
>16|few|TRBJ2-1|TRBD2|TRBV7-9
TGTGCCAGCAGCCCACGGGCTAGCGGGAGCTTAAATGAGCAGTTCTTC
CASSPRASGSLNEQFF
>12|once|TRBJ1-5|.|TRBV30
TGTGCCTGGAGTGTACAACAGCAGCCCCAGCATTTT
CAWSVQQQPQHF
>14|few|TRBJ1-6|.|TRBV10-3
TGTGCCATCAGGGAGACAGGTTCCAATTCACCCCTCCACTTT
CAIRETGSNSPLHF
>14|.|TRBJ1-5|TRBD1|TRBV12-3/TRBV12-4
TGTGCCAGCAGTTTAGTGGGACAGGGACAGCTCCAGCATTTT
CASSLVGQGQLQHF
>14|medium-sized|TRBJ2-1|TRBD2|TRBV7-2
TGTGCCAGCAGGCTAGCGGGGTCCTACAATGAGCAGTTCTTC
CASRLAGSYNEQFF
>15|.|TRBJ2-1|.|TRBV18
TGTGCCAGCTCTGGCGCGGGCACTGACATCTACGAGCAGTTCTTC
CASSGAGTDIYEQFF
>13|.|TRBJ1-1|.|TRBV6-5
TGTGCCAGCAGTTACTCACCGAACGCTGAAGCTTTCTTT
CASSYSPNAEAFF
>18|.|TRBJ1-3|.|TRBV28
TGTGCCAGCAGTTTCTGGGGTTTGACAGGAAACTCTGGAAACACCATATATTTT
CASSFWGLTGNSGNTIYF
>12|few|TRBJ2-3|.|TRBV12-5
TGTGCTAGTGTAGGGGTGGGAGATACGCAGTATTTT
CASVGVGDTQYF
>19|few|TRBJ2-5|TRBD2|TRBV4-1
TGCGCCAGCAGCCACCCGGGACTAGCGGGAGGGCCCGGTTCCGAGACCCAGTACTTC
CASSHPGLAGGPGSETQYF
>15|few|TRBJ1-1|.|TRBV11-3
TGTGCCAGCAGCTTAGACGCGAGTTTGAACACTGAAGCTTTCTTT
CASSLDASLNTEAFF
>12|.|TRBJ2-7|.|TRBV7-8
TGTGCCAGCAGCTGGAACCGGGACGAACAGTACTTC
CASSWNRDEQYF
>13|.|TRBJ2-7|.|TRBV10-3
TGTGCCATCAGTGAGGGGGCGAAGGACGAGCAGTACTTC
CAISEGAKDEQYF
>15|few|TRBJ2-1|TRBD1|TRBV5-1
TGCGCCAGCAAGCCCGGGACAGGGATGAACAATGAGCAGTTCTTC
CASKPGTGMNNEQFF
>15|once|TRBJ2-1|TRBD2|TRBV20-1
TGCAGTGCTAACCCCCTAGCGGGGGGGCTCAATGAGCAGTTCTTC
CSANPLAGGLNEQFF
>14|few|TRBJ1-1|.|TRBV6-6
TGTGCCAGCAGTTCCCTGGGACTGAACACTGAAGCTTTCTTT
CASSSLGLNTEAFF
>15|few|TRBJ2-7|TRBD1|TRBV20-1
TGCAGTGCTAGTACCGGGACAGGGGTACTCTACGAGCAGTACTTC
CSASTGTGVLYEQYF
>13|.|TRBJ1-1|.|TRBV5-1
TGCGCCAGCAGCTCTGGGGGTAGGACTGAAGCTTTCTTT
CASSSGGRTEAFF
>16|few|TRBJ1-5|.|TRBV4-1
TGCGCCAGCAGCCAGCCAGACCAGGGTTACGATCAGCCCCAGCATTTT
CASSQPDQGYDQPQHF
>13|.|TRBJ1-1|TRBD1|TRBV5-1
TGCGCCAGCTCCAGGGGGCAGGACACTGAAGCTTTCTTT
CASSRGQDTEAFF